This entry features one TCR beta chain sequence. Antigen unknown. The data derive from a study of cytotoxic CD8 clonotypes in ibrutinib-treated CLL. The wider study: Across the patients, approximately 12 were relapsed/refractory, roughly 15 treatment-naive and about 18 IGHV unmutated. Once treatment had gone on for a median of around 11 months, range 6 to 36, response samples were drawn. Findings of the study overall: A rise in clonality was seen at ibrutinib response, and a fall back toward baseline was seen at progression.

The CDR3 totals 16 residues. The germline CDR1 and CDR2 sequences are KGHSH and LQKENI. V trimming: 9 bases; J trimming: 6 bases; junction bases outside the gene matches: 19. The repertoire was sequenced with immunoSEQ multiplex PCR; TCRdb's copy has only in-frame clones and lacks some. This table has some 120,000 clones, approximately 80% appearing once. This clonotype originated in a human donor with chronic lymphocytic leukemia. V gene TRBV18 combines with J gene TRBJ1-2; 7 bases line up with TRBD1. The sample here was PBMCs, taken after 24 months of ibrutinib treatment. CDR3 amino acids: CASKRLQGGQDNGYTF. The CDR3 nucleotides read TGTGCCAGTAAAAGGTTACAGGGTGGACAGGATAATGGCTACACCTTC.